Described below is a single T cell receptor (beta chain) sequence and its context. This clonotype was picked up many times. The specificity of this receptor is unknown. It has no much larger one-base neighbor in the sample; base qualities were not kept. CDR1 and CDR2, looked up from the germline V gene, are SGHAT and FQNNGV. The V end loses 8 bases and the J end loses 2 bases, and a stretch of 5 bases separates them. Including the terminal cysteine and phenylalanine, the CDR3 comprises 11 residues. Only the CDR3 region is kept as DNA, spanning 33 bases read in frame from base 1. This record belongs to a study of T cell repertoires in cytomegalovirus infection (dated by TCRdb to between 2018 and 2021). With respect to the entire study: The HLA type of each donor mattered for the analysis, because public TCR beta signatures pointed to carriage of CMV infection along with the matching HLA type.

The paper's findings and limits, for the study overall: Cumulative frequency of public TCR beta family members discriminated carriers of CMV infection plus the relevant HLA type in this cohort and an independent 352-donor cohort. The ex vivo response was dominated by HLA-C-restricted CMV-specific TCR beta clonotypes, which also provided the single most frequent clonotype in two of eight donors.

Sequenced on an Illumina HiSeq 1500. In-frame beta chains were kept once TCRdb had trimmed the public reads at Q25 with fastp and called clones with MiXCR. Here each entry gathers all rows of one CDR3 protein and keeps the most common genes and DNA. This sample gives about 130,000 distinct CDR3 sequences in total; almost 9% of them show up just once. The ten largest clones represent about a tenth of the sample. The sequence came from a human donor in good health (CMV status not recorded). Some clones in this sample may be carry-over from other donors' samples. The chain links TRBV11-2 with TRBJ2-3, with the D gene call left open. The sample was PBMCs. The encoded CDR3 is CASRITDTQYF. The nucleotide sequence reads TGTGCCAGCCGAATCACAGATACGCAGTATTTT.